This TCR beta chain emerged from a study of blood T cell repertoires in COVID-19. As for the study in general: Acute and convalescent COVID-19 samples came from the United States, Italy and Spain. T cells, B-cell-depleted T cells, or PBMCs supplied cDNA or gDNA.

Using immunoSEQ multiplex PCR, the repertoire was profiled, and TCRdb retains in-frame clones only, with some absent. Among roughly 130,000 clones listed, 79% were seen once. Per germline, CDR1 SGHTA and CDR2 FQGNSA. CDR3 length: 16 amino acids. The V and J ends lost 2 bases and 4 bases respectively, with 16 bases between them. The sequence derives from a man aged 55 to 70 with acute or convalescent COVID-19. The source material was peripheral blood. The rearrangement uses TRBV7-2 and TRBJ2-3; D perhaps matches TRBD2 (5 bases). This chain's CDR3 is CASSLMGSGRADTQYF. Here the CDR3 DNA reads TGTGCCAGCAGCTTAATGGGATCGGGAAGGGCAGATACGCAGTATTTT.